Detailed here is one T cell receptor (beta chain). Its antigen is not yet known. No much larger clone is present one base from it, and per-base qualities are unavailable. The cohort comprised some 730 healthy bone marrow donors. Cohort members were all nominally healthy when sampled, although unrecorded immune exposures were likely present. The donor was CMV seronegative and belonged to the group of 380 or so seronegative cohort members. Each donor provided a peripheral blood sample, and peripheral blood mononuclear cells were used for TCR beta sequencing. Genomic DNA extraction from the blood cell samples was performed with the Qiagen DNeasy Blood Extraction Kit. The sample originates from a study of cytomegalovirus exposure and HLA in healthy donors listed by TCRdb under 2017. With regard to the full study: An earlier analysis of more than 550 of the donors reported about 280 Gb of sequence data and around 120 million unique TCR beta sequences obtained from around 170 million T cells. The study profiled the T cell repertoires of some 610 subjects by immunosequencing and related them to cytomegalovirus serostatus. Among the roughly 400 genotyped donors, about 85% belonged to the genetic ancestry cluster associated with self-reported Caucasian donors. Across 300 to 400 genotyped donors of the cohort, an average of about 200,000 unique TCR beta nucleotide sequences per donor were sequenced, and approximately 17% of those sequences were non-productive. Donor age, sex, ethnicity and CMV serostatus were compiled together with the repertoire data. The aim of the study was to test whether cataloging public T cell receptors could identify signatures of past pathogen exposure. Along with the roughly 700-subject first cohort, a separate validation cohort of over a hundred different subjects was used. The later analysis used no new phenotypic data to find candidate immune exposures, relying instead on TCR beta sequences and their occurrence across donors. To predict cytomegalovirus infection status, the study combined high-throughput TCR immunosequencing, statistical association of individual TCRs with disease status, and machine learning. Several DR-DQ haplotypes were treated as single units for association and clustering because of strong linkage in the cohort. Typing coverage varied by locus: 629-630 donors for A, B, C, DRB1 and DQB1; approximately 520 for DQA1; around 610 for DPA1; more than 450 for DPB1. Class I and class II HLA loci were covered by the typing at four-digit resolution. A later analysis re-analyzed previously published TCR beta repertoires from roughly 690 donors and added high-resolution HLA genotyping to study TCR occurrence patterns. An early release covering about 600 HLA-typed donors comprised 250 to 350 gigabases of sequencing data and around 80 million unique TCR sequences. All discovery cohort repertoires had been generated using a single sequencing platform. An earlier analysis of approximately 630 of the donors applied high-throughput TCR beta sequencing to assess whether each TCR beta V gene segment acted as functional or pseudogenic. A later genetic analysis used genome-wide SNP genotypes for about 55% of the 666 donors, treating that subset as a discovery cohort.

The CDR3, cysteine through phenylalanine, is 16 amino acids long. Of the read, only the CDR3 DNA is kept; its 48 bases are in frame from base 1. The germline V and J ends show losses of 5 bases and 4 bases respectively, and no gene match explains 8 bases of the junction. CDR1 MNHEY and CDR2 SMNVEV are derived from the germline V gene (reference sequence). The paper as a whole reports these results and caveats: It was suggested by the authors that the approach could potentially be generalized to other disease states and immunological phenotypes. In vitro tests confirmed that a few of the cytomegalovirus-associated TCR beta chains recognize cytomegalovirus antigens. Compared with equally common non-associated chains, HLA-associated TCR beta chains in a later analysis were more clonally expanded and had lower generation probabilities. An association between a missense DCLRE1C variant and V-gene and J-gene trimming of TCR beta chains was found in a later genetic analysis and replicated in an independent cohort. A cluster of highly shared sequence variants was judged likely to be a technical artifact of the sequencing pipeline. In both the original and validation cohorts, the classifier was reported to diagnose cytomegalovirus status with high specificity and sensitivity. A further reported finding was that TCR beta sequences accurately predicted the HLA-A and HLA-B alleles for most subjects in the first cohort. In a later analysis, most CMV-associated TCR beta chains were found to appear HLA-restricted, with HLA associations seemingly driven largely by CMV exposure. In a later analysis, 16,951 TCR beta sequences were associated with specific HLA alleles at a false discovery rate of 0.05. In an earlier analysis of some 500 of the donors, most TCR beta V segments were observed in productive rearrangements about 90% or about 30% of the time, broadly matching IMGT annotations. According to a later analysis, parvovirus B19, influenza, CMV and Epstein-Barr virus appeared linked to several top co-occurrence clusters. Because the 87-base-pair reads could not distinguish some IMGT-functional V segments, including TRBV6-2 and TRBV6-3, those segments were excluded. According to a later genetic analysis, donors in an Asian-associated ancestry cluster had fewer N-insertions in productive TCRs than the approximately 630-donor mean. While some public TCRs were present in many individuals, most TCR sequences turned up only very rarely across donors. The earlier analysis of around 600 of the donors excluded approximately 15 rarely observed V segments, including chromosome 9 orphons, because counts were too low. Sequencing depth was assumed to be roughly uniform across donors in the presence/absence analyses, though that assumption may not hold. In a later analysis, TCR association rates were found to vary across HLA loci, with the most associated TCRs seen for DRB1 alleles and the fewest for HLA-C alleles. Because HLA typing was missing for some donors at each locus, association tests included only the typed subset. When HLA alleles, especially DR and DQ, strongly co-occurred, attributing TCR associations to individual alleles was difficult. For the cohort, immune exposure information was limited to CMV serostatus. A total of 150 to 200 TCR beta chains were listed by the study as associated with cytomegalovirus. This cohort had only TCR beta chains sequenced, and the lack of alpha or paired-chain data limited which features could be detected. Correlated functional status among segregating V segments might reflect linkage disequilibrium, but an unknown experimental factor could not be ruled out.

The library was built by means of the immunoSEQ multiplex PCR assay. The multiplex PCR relied on a mix of 60 forward primers for TCR Vbeta segments and 13 reverse primers for TCR Jbeta segments. Amplification of the CDR3 region of rearranged TCR beta genes was performed with a multiplex PCR assay on genomic DNA. Amplified TCR beta libraries were sequenced as 87-base-pair reads on the Illumina HiSeq System. Per the original workflow: A later analysis tallied roughly 76 million unique TCR beta chains across the 666 repertoires, and about 12 million of those chains were shared by two or more donors. Raw reads were error-corrected and collapsed into unique sequences by a nearest-neighbor algorithm in which closely related sequences were merged to remove PCR and sequencing errors. CDR3 sequences were aligned to IMGT reference sequences to assign V, D and J gene segments. Each retained sequence needed at least a six-nucleotide match to both a V gene segment and a J gene segment. Rearrangements were called productive when the CDR3 lacked stop codons and stayed in frame with V and J; all others were non-productive. Following IMGT convention, CDR3 was defined as the stretch from the second conserved V-encoded cysteine up to the conserved J-encoded phenylalanine. Sequences without an unambiguous match to a single V gene segment were excluded from the earlier analysis of over 500 of the donors. In an earlier analysis of several hundred of the donors, V segments were called functional above 56.7% productive rearrangements and were called segregating when the between-donor standard deviation exceeded 5%. A statistical classification framework was built for diagnosing cytomegalovirus status from the catalog of TCR beta chain sequences. In a later analysis, V and J genes were assigned by comparing TCR nucleotide sequences against IMGT/GENE-DB human TR gene sequences. The TCRdist pipeline was used in a later analysis to assign CDR3 sequences and most-parsimonious VDJ recombination scenarios. In a later analysis, every TCR beta chain was defined by the combination of its CDR3 amino acid sequence and its V-gene family, and reads without a unique V-gene family were dropped. As a way to deal with suspected cross-contamination and a sequencing artifact, a later analysis dropped hundreds of nucleotide sequences that were highly shared and had low generation probability. In a later analysis, a clonal expansion index was calculated for each public chain from normalized within-repertoire ranks of inferred template counts. A later analysis computed generation probabilities with a VDJ recombination model fitted to out-of-frame rearrangements, and checked the results against IGoR. Hypergeometric tests were used in a later analysis to score TCR-TCR, TCR-HLA and TCR-CMV co-occurrence, with a repertoire-size bias correction applied to the TCR pairs. To estimate false discovery rates, a later analysis permuted the HLA or CMV assignments 20 times. A later analysis grouped co-occurring TCRs with DBSCAN, adding TCRdist sequence similarity when clustering within HLA-allele-positive subsets. Co-occurrence clustering excluded repertoires with fewer than 30,000 or more than 120,000 public chains, plus five with anomalous nucleotide sharing. Drawn from immuneACCESS, this table holds only the in-frame rearrangements with V and J called that TCRdb kept. Clones are partly lost; checked studies trace under half to an unresolved V gene and leave the rest unexplained. V and J calls and clone size are those listed in that table; D and trimming were worked out from the DNA. Recorded for this sample are 90,000 to 120,000 clones; 78% of them occurred a single time. The ten largest clones represent 1.5% to 2% of the sample.

The sequence joins TRBV27 to TRBJ2-1; 10 bases in between match TRBD1. The receptor's source is a middle-aged woman in good health and CMV-seronegative. The sequenced sample was PBMCs. The sequenced DNA is TGTGCCAGCAGTCTGACAGGGGGCCATTATTACAATGAGCAGTTCTTC. It encodes CASSLTGGHYYNEQFF.